This is a list of T cell receptor beta chains from one sample in a study of beta chain features in type 1 diabetes. Profiling relied on immunoSEQ multiplex PCR, and the TCRdb table lists in-frame clones only, not all of them. The data show about 170,000 clones, approximately 8.1% seen once. The sequencing sample was made of central memory CD4+ T cells from blood. These receptors were taken from a man aged 18 to 30 with type 1 diabetes. The CDR3 runs from the conserved cysteine through the conserved F or W. The D gene is left open where the match is weak. Part of the rows lack a size; the others show once, few, many or a class for expanded clones.

few	TRBV10-3	NA	TRBJ1-1	TGTGCCACCACAGGGCCTTTGAACACTGAAGCTTTCTTT	CATTGPLNTEAFF
few	TRBV4-2	TRBD1	TRBJ2-3	TGTGCCAGCAGCCAAGGGGACAGGGGGCGGAGAGATACGCAGTATTTT	CASSQGDRGRRDTQYF
NA	TRBV29-1	NA	TRBJ2-7	TGCAGCGTTGATAAGGTGCAGGGCTCCTACGAGCAGTACTTC	CSVDKVQGSYEQYF
many	TRBV5-1	NA	TRBJ2-1	TGCGCCAGCAGCTTGGTCTCCGAAGGGGGTGAGCAGTTCTTC	CASSLVSEGGEQFF
many	TRBV9	NA	TRBJ2-7	TGTGCCAGCAGCGTAAGTCCGCTAGCATACGAGCAGTACTTC	CASSVSPLAYEQYF
once	TRBV2	NA	TRBJ2-1	TGTGCCAGCCGCCCTGAAGGAGTTTACAATGAGCAGTTCTTC	CASRPEGVYNEQFF
few	TRBV6-5	TRBD1	TRBJ1-5	TGTGCCAGCAGGACCCAACAGGGGAATCAGCCCCAGCATTTT	CASRTQQGNQPQHF
NA	TRBV7-2	NA	TRBJ1-4	TGTGCCAGCAGCTTGACACAGGGTGGATGGGCTGAAAAACTGTTTTTT	CASSLTQGGWAEKLFF
few	TRBV4-2	NA	TRBJ2-2	TGTGCCAGCAGCTTGCTTGCGGGAAGTCGGACCGGGGAGCTGTTTTTT	CASSLLAGSRTGELFF
NA	TRBV29-1	TRBD1	TRBJ1-6	TGCAGCGTTGAAGATTGGCGGGACAGAACCATAGACGACTCGCTAACCCATAATTCACCCCTCCACTTT	CSVEDWRDRTIDDSLTHNSPLHF
NA	TRBV28	NA	TRBJ2-4	TGTGCCAGCAGAACAGGGTGGGCCAAAAACATTCAGTACTTC	CASRTGWAKNIQYF
NA	TRBV27	TRBD1	TRBJ1-5	TGTGCCAGCAGCTATATTAGGGACAGGGGATCGCCCCAGCATTTT	CASSYIRDRGSPQHF
few	TRBV7-8	TRBD1	TRBJ1-1	TGTGCCAGCAGCGGTAACAGGGGCGATGAAGCTTTCTTT	CASSGNRGDEAFF
few	TRBV18	TRBD2	TRBJ2-1	TGTGCCAGCTCATCGACTAGCGGGAGGGCCCAGGAGCAGTTCTTC	CASSSTSGRAQEQFF
NA	TRBV7-2	TRBD2	TRBJ2-2	TGTGCCAGCAGCCCAGGGGCTAGCGGGGGGGCTGCCGGGGAGCTGTTTTTT	CASSPGASGGAAGELFF
few	TRBV7-2	NA	TRBJ2-3	TGTGCCAGCAGGTTGGGGGGGCCTAGCACAGATACGCAGTATTTT	CASRLGGPSTDTQYF
NA	TRBV27	TRBD1	TRBJ1-2	TGTGCCAGCACCCTGACAGGGGGCGAACTCTATGGCTACACCTTC	CASTLTGGELYGYTF
few	TRBV29-1	NA	TRBJ1-1	TGCAGCGTTGTGGGTCGCGGGGGCGTGAACACTGAAGCTTTCTTT	CSVVGRGGVNTEAFF